This T cell receptor beta chain was identified during a study of PD-1 blockade in classical Hodgkin lymphoma. Findings of the study overall: As was reported, newly diagnosed patients showed lower baseline TCR diversity than healthy donors did.

With respect to this clone: Its specificity is unknown.

Here immunoSEQ multiplex PCR was the method, and the copy in TCRdb shows in-frame clones only, minus some. Here the sample spans around 30,000 clones, about 89% being singletons. Germline V gene lookup returns CDR1 SGHAT and CDR2 FQNNGV. Losses at the gene ends were 1 base for V and 0 bases for J; bases not matched to a gene: 6. This CDR3 is 17 amino acids long. The time point is: newly diagnosed, previously untreated cHL patient sample. CD4+ T cells were purified from thawed PBMCs by negative selection. As a comparison, the study used PBMCs from newly diagnosed, untreated classical Hodgkin lymphoma. The sequencing input was CD4+ T cells from blood. The receptor comes from a human donor with classical Hodgkin lymphoma. This rearrangement joins TRBV11-2 to TRBJ2-1, with 7 bases fitting TRBD2. The DNA of the CDR3 is TGTGCCAGCAGCTTAGCGTTCGGCGGGAGCTCCTACAATGAGCAGTTCTTC. It codes for CASSLAFGGSSYNEQFF. The variable domain in full, completed from reference TRBV11-2 and TRBJ2-1, reads EAGVAQSPRYKIIEKRQSVAFWCNPISGHATLYWYQQILGQGPKLLIQFQNNGVVDDSQLPKDRFSAERLKGVDSTLKIQPAKLEDSAVYLCASSLAFGGSSYNEQFFGPGTRLTVL.